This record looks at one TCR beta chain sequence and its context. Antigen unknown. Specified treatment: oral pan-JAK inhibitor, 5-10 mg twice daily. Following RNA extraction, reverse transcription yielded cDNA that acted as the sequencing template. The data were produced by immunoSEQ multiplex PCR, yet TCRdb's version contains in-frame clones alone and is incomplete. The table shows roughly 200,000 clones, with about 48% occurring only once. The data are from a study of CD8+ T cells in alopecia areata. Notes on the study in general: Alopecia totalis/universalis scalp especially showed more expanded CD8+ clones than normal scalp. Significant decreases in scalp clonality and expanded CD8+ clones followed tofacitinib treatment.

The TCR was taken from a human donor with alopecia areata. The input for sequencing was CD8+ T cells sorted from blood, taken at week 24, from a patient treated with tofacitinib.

CDR3 nucleotides: TGTGCCAGCAGCCAATCGGGGACAGTCTATGGCTACACCTTC. Encoded protein: CASSQSGTVYGYTF. The chain has TRBV16 and TRBJ1-2; 7 bases align to TRBD1. The ends lost 0 bases at V and 4 bases at J; junction bases unmatched: 2. CDR1 KGHSY and CDR2 FQNENV come from the germline V gene. CDR3 size: 14 residues.